This T cell receptor beta chain was sequenced for a study of blood T cell repertoires in COVID-19 (dated by TCRdb to about 2020). Regarding the research as a whole: Samples covering the acute and convalescent phases of COVID-19 were provided by collaborators in the United States, Italy and Spain. The material from the prospective study consisted of cDNA or gDNA derived from T cells, B-cell-depleted T cells, or PBMCs. Subjects who had been exposed to COVID-19, were actively infected with it, or had recovered from it provided the deeply sampled blood TCRbeta repertoires that made up the dataset. The repertoires were released in a freely available public database intended as a resource for research on the immune response to SARS-CoV-2. The samples were drawn from two sources: the first 160 participants of the ongoing ImmuneRACE study, and fewer than 1,500 subjects contributed by 6 global collaborators. Nearly every sample came with metadata listing a de-identified subject ID, COVID-19 status, age in years and sex. HLA class I and class II types, where available, came from metadata supplied by the sample provider rather than from assay-based typing.

The V and J ends are trimmed by 1 base and 2 bases, leaving 8 bases between them. CDR1 and CDR2 were assigned from the germline V gene as SGHTA and FQGNSA. From the cysteine up to the phenylalanine, the CDR3 has a length of 15 residues. Of all the DNA, just the CDR3 is kept, 45 bases in frame from base 1. Collaborating institutions collected whole blood in K2EDTA tubes following their own protocols. For TCRbeta analysis, collaborators shipped samples in one of three forms: frozen whole blood, isolated PBMCs, or DNA extracted from either of those sample types. Notes on this clone: It lacks a known antigen. No base quality information exists; no much larger clone differs at one position.

Overall study results and their limits: The quantity of clinical and demographic metadata differed by source and by participant and was supplied without curation.

TCRbeta CDR3 regions were amplified from genomic DNA by means of the immunoSEQ Assay, a bias-controlled multiplex PCR. The paper's processing steps were these. The number of nucleated cells in each sample was estimated from the amplification of reference gene primers within the assay. To quantify the absolute abundance of each unique TCRbeta CDR3 rearrangement, sequence reads were collapsed and filtered. For each sample, productive Simpson clonality was calculated as the square root of Simpson's diversity index over productive rearrangements. This immuneACCESS table, as held by TCRdb, lists in-frame sequences with V and J called but not all clones. Of the missing ones, under half trace to an unresolved V gene in checked studies; the others have no known cause. V and J calls plus clone size are reproduced from that table; the DNA served to infer D and trimming. For this sample the table gives around 100,000 clones, of which about 83% were detected only once. Of the sample, around 13% is held by the ten largest clones.

The receptor chain draws on TRBV7-2 and TRBJ2-2; perhaps TRBD1 is the D gene, with 5 bases matching. The sample was peripheral blood. The sequence came from a human donor in a cohort sampled during active COVID-19. The CDR3 is CASSLVRVNTGELFF. The nucleotide sequence is TGTGCCAGCAGCTTAGTCAGGGTAAACACCGGGGAGCTGTTTTTT.